The 27 T cell receptor beta chains below were found in one sample sequenced in a study of OX40 agonist ivuxolimab in advanced cancers. Assay used: immunoSEQ multiplex PCR; TCRdb lists only in-frame clones, some missing. The sample lists some 94,000 clones, 92% occurring once. The sequenced sample was CD4+ or CD8+ T cells sorted from blood, obtained in a trial of the OX40 agonist ivuxolimab. The receptor set was obtained from an adult with an advanced solid tumor such as melanoma, head and neck, liver or kidney cancer.

The chain recombines TRBV9 with TRBJ2-3, with D possibly called TRBD1 or TRBD2 (6 bases each). The CDR3 length is 15 residues. In germline, CDR1 is SGDLS, CDR2 YYNGEE. The germline V and J ends were trimmed by 0 bases and 6 bases, with 14 bases remaining between them. The CDR3 is CASSVGGADSDTQYF. In nucleotides, the CDR3 is TGTGCCAGCAGCGTAGGGGGGGCCGATTCCGATACGCAGTATTTT.

This chain joins TRBV9 and TRBJ2-1, with D perhaps being TRBD1 or TRBD2 (6 bases each). This CDR3 region has 14 residues. V shed 3 bases and J shed 6 bases, with 13 bases lying between them. Germline V gene sequence: CDR1 SGDLS, CDR2 YYNGEE. The CDR3 here is CASSASGDFNEQFF. The CDR3 DNA reads as TGTGCCAGCAGCGCTTCAGGGGACTTCAATGAGCAGTTCTTC.

V usage is TRBV5-1 and J usage is TRBJ2-3; D is possibly TRBD1 (5 bases). Germline lookup yields CDR1 SGHRS and CDR2 YFSETQ. With 0 bases removed from V and 0 bases from J, the gap between germline ends came to 8 bases. There are 15 residues in the CDR3. In DNA, the CDR3 is TGCGCCAGCAGCTTGGGGTGGGGCAGCACAGATACGCAGTATTTT. Protein: CASSLGWGSTDTQYF.

This clone showed up just once. The chain employs TRBV19 and TRBJ1-5, with a tentative D call TRBD1 (6 bases). Germline V CDR1 and CDR2: LNHDA, SQIVND (reference sequence). The CDR3 sequence is 14 residues long. The germline V and J ends were trimmed by 2 bases and 9 bases, with 14 bases remaining between them. This chain's CDR3 is CASSITGPASPQHF. In nucleotides, the CDR3 is TGTGCCAGTAGTATAACAGGGCCCGCGTCGCCCCAGCATTTT.

This chain joins TRBV5-1 and TRBJ2-7, with 13 positions matching TRBD2. CDR3 length: 16 amino acids. Germline V CDR1 and CDR2: SGHRS, YFSETQ. With V trimmed by 0 bases and J by 2 bases, 2 bases remained unmatched. The chain's CDR3 is CASSLEGLAGTYEQYF. CDR3 nucleotides: TGCGCCAGCAGCTTGGAGGGACTAGCGGGAACCTACGAGCAGTACTTC.

J is TRBJ2-7 and V is TRBV27, with D possibly matching TRBD2 (5 bases). This CDR3 comprises 14 residues. Germline values: CDR1 MNHEY, CDR2 SMNVEV (reference sequence). Trimming pared 0 bases from V and 2 bases from J, leaving 8 bases between. CDR3 sequence reads: CASSLSSATYEQYF. Here the CDR3 DNA reads TGTGCCAGCAGTTTATCTAGCGCCACCTACGAGCAGTACTTC.

V usage is TRBV19 and J usage is TRBJ2-1, with no clear D. CDR1 and CDR2 from the germline V gene are LNHDA and SQIVND (reference sequence). This CDR3 contains 13 residues. V lost 5 bases and J lost 9, with 14 bases in between. CDR3 coding DNA: TGTGCCAGTAGTTCATCTACCCTTCTTGAGCAGTTCTTC. Translating it yields CASSSSTLLEQFF.

The V and J genes are TRBV2 and TRBJ2-5, with 12 nucleotides matching TRBD1. The CDR3 runs 15 residues. Germline CDR1 SNHLY, CDR2 FYNNEI. The V gene end was trimmed by 6 bases and the J gene end by 5 bases; junction bases not matched to a gene: 7. The CDR3 sequence is CASRPGTGGAETQYF. Written as DNA, the CDR3 is TGTGCCAGCAGGCCCGGGACAGGGGGCGCGGAGACCCAGTACTTC.

V is TRBV27 and J is TRBJ1-2; 11 bases are a match to TRBD1. The CDR3 is 19 residues long. The germline gives CDR1 MNHEY, CDR2 SMNVEV (reference sequence). The V and J ends lost 5 bases and 0 bases, in that order; junction bases with no gene match: 14. This CDR3 reads CASSPQGVGTGGANYGYTF. The CDR3 DNA reads as TGTGCCAGCAGTCCTCAAGGGGTAGGGACAGGGGGGGCTAACTATGGCTACACCTTC.

The rearrangement uses TRBV5-4 and TRBJ2-1; 7 nucleotides align to TRBD2. The J segment lost 1 base and the V segment lost 4 bases, leaving 8 bases of the junction unmatched. Germline assignment: CDR1 SGHNT and CDR2 YYREEE (reference sequence). The CDR3 loop spans 16 amino acids. The CDR3 protein is CASSHRQRGSYNEQFF. The CDR3 nucleotides are TGTGCCAGCAGCCACCGACAGCGGGGATCCTACAATGAGCAGTTCTTC.

This chain links TRBV6-5 with TRBJ2-1; D may match TRBD1 or TRBD2 (6 bases each). The V gene lost 3 bases and the J gene lost 3 bases, with 15 bases spanning the gap. Germline-derived CDR1 and CDR2 are MNHEY and SVGAGI. The CDR3 extends over 16 amino acids. The DNA for the CDR3 is TGTGCCAGCAGTTATGGTCGAGGGGGGAACTACAATGAGCAGTTCTTC. Its protein product is CASSYGRGGNYNEQFF.

This rearrangement joins TRBV5-1 to TRBJ2-7, with D uncertain. Looked up from germline, CDR1 is SGHRS and CDR2 is YFSETQ. V lost 1 base and J 6 bases, leaving 11 bases between the germline ends. This CDR3 contains 13 residues. The CDR3 reads CASSLIEVGEQYF. CDR3 DNA: TGCGCCAGCAGCTTGATAGAGGTCGGCGAGCAGTACTTC. Full variable domain (remainder filled in from reference TRBV5-1 and TRBJ2-7): KAGVTQTPRYLIKTRGQQVTLSCSPISGHRSVSWYQQTPGQGLQFLFEYFSETQRNKGNFPGRFSGRQFSNSRSEMNVSTLELGDSALYLCASSLIEVGEQYFGPGTRLTVT.

The chain joins TRBV5-1 to TRBJ2-7, with 8 bases matching TRBD1. The length of the CDR3 is 14 residues. The trim removed 2 bases at V and 2 bases at J, leaving 3 bases unmatched. Germline CDR1 SGHRS, CDR2 YFSETQ. For the CDR3, the DNA is TGCGCCAGCAGCTTAGGGACAGGCGCCTACGAGCAGTACTTC. It yields the protein CASSLGTGAYEQYF.

The chain is built from TRBV19 and TRBJ1-3; D gene ambiguous. V shed 3 bases and J shed 2 bases, with 11 bases lying between them. The germline V gene encodes CDR1 LNHDA and CDR2 SQIVND (reference sequence). The CDR3 contains 15 residues. In nucleotides, the CDR3 is TGTGCCAGTAGTATTGAGAAGTTTACTGGAAACACCATATATTTT. As protein: CASSIEKFTGNTIYF.

V gene TRBV9 combines with J gene TRBJ1-1; a possible D gene is TRBD1 (6 bases). The V end was cut by 4 bases, the J end by 4 bases, with 17 bases between. The CDR3 is 15 amino acids. Germline CDR1 SGDLS, CDR2 YYNGEE. The CDR3 DNA reads TGTGCCAGCAGCCCCGACGGGGGCGAGGGCACTGAAGCTTTCTTT. The encoded protein is CASSPDGGEGTEAFF.

The chain joins TRBV29-1 to TRBJ2-7; 8 nucleotides match TRBD1. Germline-derived CDR1 and CDR2 are SQVTM and ANQGSEA. CDR3 length: 12 amino acids. Written as DNA, the CDR3 is TGCAGTTACAGGGGGGATACCTACGAGCAGTACTTC. Protein product: CSYRGDTYEQYF.

This clone was counted a single time. The chain couples TRBV2 to TRBJ2-1; perhaps TRBD1 as D (5 bases). The CDR3 spans 15 residues. Trimming took off 4 bases at V and 4 bases at J, with 14 bases between the two ends. Germline V CDR1 and CDR2: SNHLY, FYNNEI. The CDR3 reads CASSGWTSGYNEQFF. The CDR3 DNA reads as TGTGCCAGCAGTGGTTGGACAAGTGGGTACAATGAGCAGTTCTTC.

V is TRBV7-2 and J is TRBJ2-3; D is perhaps TRBD1 or TRBD2 (5 bases each). Germline lookup yields CDR1 SGHTA and CDR2 FQGNSA. The V end lost 6 bases, the J end lost 0 bases, and 16 bases lay between the germline ends. The CDR3 contains 16 residues. CDR3 sequence reads: CASRPGRRFSTDTQYF. CDR3 in DNA: TGTGCCAGCAGGCCGGGACGACGGTTTAGCACAGATACGCAGTATTTT. Variable domain in full (rest from reference TRBV7-2 and TRBJ2-3): GAGVSQSPSNKVTEKGKDVELRCDPISGHTALYWYRQSLGQGLEFLIYFQGNSAPDKSGLPSDRFSAERTGGSVSTLTIQRTQQEDSAVYLCASRPGRRFSTDTQYFGPGTRLTVL.

The chain employs TRBV7-9 and TRBJ1-3; D is unresolved. Trimming removed 6 bases from V and 0 bases from J, with 6 bases in between. This CDR3 region has 13 residues. CDR1 SEHNR and CDR2 FQNEAQ come from the germline V gene (reference sequence). CDR3 coding DNA: TGTGCCAGCAGATTGGACTCTGGAAACACCATATATTTT. Residues: CASRLDSGNTIYF.

The V gene is TRBV27, the J gene TRBJ1-6, with unresolved D. Trimming cost V 3 bases and J 8 bases, with 8 bases left between them. The CDR3 extends over 13 amino acids. Germline CDR1 and CDR2: MNHEY and SMNVEV (reference sequence). CDR3 loop: CASSFRIDSPLHF. Here the CDR3 DNA reads TGTGCCAGCAGTTTTAGGATTGATTCACCCCTCCACTTT.

V usage is TRBV6-5 and J usage is TRBJ2-1; unclear D gene. The CDR3 covers 13 residues. V was pared by 0 bases and J by 8 bases, with 8 bases between. The germline gives CDR1 MNHEY, CDR2 SVGAGI. The CDR3 reads CASSYSGIDEQFF. CDR3 bases: TGTGCCAGCAGTTACTCGGGGATCGATGAGCAGTTCTTC.

The rearrangement links TRBV13 to TRBJ2-2; 15 bases fit TRBD2. This CDR3 contains 17 residues. Germline CDR1 reads PRHDT; CDR2 reads FYEKMQ (reference sequence). V shed 5 bases, J shed 6 bases, and the junction held 7 bases outside the gene matches. This CDR3 is CASSRPGTSGGSGELFF. The CDR3 DNA sequence: TGTGCCAGCAGCCGTCCCGGGACTAGCGGGGGGTCCGGGGAGCTGTTTTTT.

The chain carries TRBV7-6 and TRBJ2-7; TRBD1 matches 10 bases. With 5 bases clipped from V and 2 bases from J, the junction kept 6 bases outside the gene matches. The CDR3 length is 15 residues. Germline CDR1 is SGHVS and CDR2 is FNYEAQ. The CDR3 bases are TGTGCCAGCAGCCCTCGGACAGGGGGGCCCTACGAGCAGTACTTC. Translating it yields CASSPRTGGPYEQYF.

This chain joins TRBV6-6 and TRBJ1-5; TRBD1 agrees at 7 bases. The CDR3 contains 14 residues. The V segment lost 6 bases and the J segment 11 bases; nucleotides outside the gene matches: 13. The germline V gene encodes CDR1 MNHNY and CDR2 SVGAGI (reference sequence). The CDR3 DNA reads as TGTGCCAGCAGCCACGACAGGGTCAGGGAGTCCCAGCATTTT. Encoded protein: CASSHDRVRESQHF.

The table lists this clone with a count of one. The chain links TRBV19 to TRBJ2-3; no clear D gene. The CDR3 contains 13 residues. V lost 0 bases, J lost 2 bases, and 3 bases lay in between. Germline V lookup: CDR1 LNHDA, CDR2 SQIVND (reference sequence). CDR3 DNA: TGTGCCAGTAGTATAGATATCACAGATACGCAGTATTTT. It is translated as CASSIDITDTQYF.

This chain uses TRBV6-6 with TRBJ1-1; D possibly corresponds to TRBD1 (5 bases). CDR3 length equals 14 residues. Trimming removed 4 bases from V and 8 bases from J, with 17 bases in between. The germline CDR1 and CDR2 sequences are MNHNY and SVGAGI (reference sequence). In nucleotides, the CDR3 is TGTGCCAGCAGTTTCTATACCGACAGCCTCGAAGCTTTCTTT. Translated: CASSFYTDSLEAFF.

The chain has TRBV9 and TRBJ2-5; TRBD1 is a possible D gene (5 bases). Looked up from germline, CDR1 is SGDLS and CDR2 is YYNGEE. The CDR3 is 13 amino acids. With 3 bases removed from V and 5 bases from J, the gap between germline ends came to 11 bases. In DNA, the CDR3 is TGTGCCAGCAGCGGCCCCGCAGGGGAGACCCAGTACTTC. Encoded protein: CASSGPAGETQYF.